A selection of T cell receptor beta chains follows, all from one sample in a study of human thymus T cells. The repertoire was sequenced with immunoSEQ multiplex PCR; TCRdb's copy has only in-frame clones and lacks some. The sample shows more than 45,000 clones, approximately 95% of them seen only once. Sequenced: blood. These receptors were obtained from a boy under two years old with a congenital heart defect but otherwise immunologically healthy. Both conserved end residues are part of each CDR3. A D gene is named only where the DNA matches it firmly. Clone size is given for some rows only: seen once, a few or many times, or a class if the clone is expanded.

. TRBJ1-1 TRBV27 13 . TGTGCCAGCAGTTTCGACAGGAACACTGAAGCTTTCTTT CASSFDRNTEAFF
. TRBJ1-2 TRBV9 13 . TGTGCCAGCACTCCGGAGGGGGACTATGGCTACACCTTC CASTPEGDYGYTF
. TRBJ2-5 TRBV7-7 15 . TGTGCCAGCAGCGGCCCGGGGATCTCAAAAGAGACCCAGTACTTC CASSGPGISKETQYF
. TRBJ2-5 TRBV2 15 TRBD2 TGTGCCAGCACTGGACTAGCCTCAAGACAAGAGACCCAGTACTTC CASTGLASRQETQYF
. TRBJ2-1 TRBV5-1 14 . TGCGCCAGCAGCTTTGGGGGAGGGGGCAATGAGCAGTTCTTC CASSFGGGGNEQFF
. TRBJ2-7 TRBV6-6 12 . TGTGCCAGCAGTCCCGGGGAATACGAGCAGTACTTC CASSPGEYEQYF
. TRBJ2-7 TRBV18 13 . TGTGCCAGCTCACCCCCGGCCAGGGATGAGCAGTACTTC CASSPPARDEQYF
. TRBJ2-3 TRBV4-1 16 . TGCGCCAGCAGCCAAGTTGTGGCAGGGTGGTCGGATACGCAGTATTTT CASSQVVAGWSDTQYF
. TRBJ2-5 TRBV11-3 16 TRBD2 TGTGCCAGCAGCTCCGGACTAGCGGGGGGTCCGTCGACCCAGTACTTC CASSSGLAGGPSTQYF
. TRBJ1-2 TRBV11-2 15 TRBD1 TGTGCCAGCAGCTTAATCAGGGACAGCCCTTATGGCTACACCTTC CASSLIRDSPYGYTF
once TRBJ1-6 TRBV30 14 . TGTGCCTGGAGTGTACTGACAGGCGGGTCACCCCTCCACTTT CAWSVLTGGSPLHF
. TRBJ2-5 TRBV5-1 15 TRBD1 TGCGCCAGCAGCTGGGGGGACAGGGATCAAGAGACCCAGTACTTC CASSWGDRDQETQYF
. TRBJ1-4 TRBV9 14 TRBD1 TGTGCCAGCAGCGTCGGACAGGTTAATGAAAAACTGTTTTTT CASSVGQVNEKLFF
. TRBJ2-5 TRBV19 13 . TGTGCCACTAGGGGAGTACCAAAAGAGACCCAGTACTTC CATRGVPKETQYF
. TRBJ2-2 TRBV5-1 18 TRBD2 TGCGCCAGCAGCCCTAGACTAGCGGGAGGGACGAACACCGGGGAGCTGTTTTTT CASSPRLAGGTNTGELFF
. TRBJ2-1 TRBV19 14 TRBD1 TGTGCCAGTAGTATCCAGGACAGGGACAATGAGCAGTTCTTC CASSIQDRDNEQFF
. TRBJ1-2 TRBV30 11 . TGTGCCTGGACTGAGAGAGAGGTATACACCTTC CAWTEREVYTF
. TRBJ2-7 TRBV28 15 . TGTGCCAGCAGTTTGGGGGATATGCTGGTCTACGAGCAGTACTTC CASSLGDMLVYEQYF
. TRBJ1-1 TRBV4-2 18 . TGTGCCAGCAGCCAAGATGGGCGGGGGGGAAACATGAACACTGAAGCTTTCTTT CASSQDGRGGNMNTEAFF
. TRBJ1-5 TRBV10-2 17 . TGCGCCAGCTCACGTGGGGGCGGAGGAAATAGCAATCAGCCCCAGCATTTT CASSRGGGGNSNQPQHF
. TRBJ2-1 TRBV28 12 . TGTGCCAGCAGTGGGGGATACAATGAGCAGTTCTTC CASSGGYNEQFF
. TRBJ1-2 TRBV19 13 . TGTGCCAGTAGGCCGGGGGCGGCCTATGGCTACACCTTC CASRPGAAYGYTF
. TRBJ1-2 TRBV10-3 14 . TGTGCCATCAGTGAAAGGAGTTCTAACTATGGCTACACCTTC CAISERSSNYGYTF
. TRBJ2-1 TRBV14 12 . TGTGCCAGCAGCGACAACCACAATGAGCAGTTCTTC CASSDNHNEQFF
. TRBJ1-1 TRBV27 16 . TGTGCCAGCAGTTTAAGGCGGGTAAGAGCTAACACTGAAGCTTTCTTT CASSLRRVRANTEAFF
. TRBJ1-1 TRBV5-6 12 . TGTGCCAGCAGCTTGGGAGCAGTCGGAGCTTTCTTT CASSLGAVGAFF
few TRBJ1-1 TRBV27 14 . TGTGCCAGCAGTTTATGGGGGCTGGGCACTGAAGCTTTCTTT CASSLWGLGTEAFF
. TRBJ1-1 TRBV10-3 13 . TGTGCCATCAGCGGACGAGGGTTTTCCGAAGCTTTCTTT CAISGRGFSEAFF
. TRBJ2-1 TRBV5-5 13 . TGTGCCAGCAGCTTGGCAGGACACAATGAGCAGTTCTTC CASSLAGHNEQFF
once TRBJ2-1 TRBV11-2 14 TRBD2 TGTGCCAGCAGCTCCCGGGACTACTACAATGAGCAGTTCTTC CASSSRDYYNEQFF
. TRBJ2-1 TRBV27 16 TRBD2 TGTGCCAGCAGTTTATTCGGAGCGGGAGGTGTCAATGAGCAGTTCTTC CASSLFGAGGVNEQFF
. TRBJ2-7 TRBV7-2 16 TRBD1 TGTGCCAGCAGCTTGGAATCGGGACAGGCTTTCTACGAGCAGTACTTC CASSLESGQAFYEQYF
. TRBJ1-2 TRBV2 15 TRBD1 TGTGCCAGCAGTGAAGCGCGACAGGGGGCGAATGGCTACACCTTC CASSEARQGANGYTF
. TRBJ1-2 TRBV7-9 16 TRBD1 TGTGCCAGCAGATACACAGGGGCGCGAATTAACTATGGCTACACCTTC CASRYTGARINYGYTF
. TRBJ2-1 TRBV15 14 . TGTGCCACCAGCAGAGCCAGGGTCGACAGAGAGCAGTTCTTC CATSRARVDREQFF
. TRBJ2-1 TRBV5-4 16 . TGTGCCAGCAGCAGGCACTGGGACTCCTACTACAATGAGCAGTTCTTC CASSRHWDSYYNEQFF
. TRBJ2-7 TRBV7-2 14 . TGTGCCAGCAGCTTCAGTCAGGGTTCCTACGAGCAGTACTTC CASSFSQGSYEQYF
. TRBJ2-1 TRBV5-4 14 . TGTGCCAGCAGCTTCCAGGGGGGGTACAATGAGCAGTTCTTC CASSFQGGYNEQFF
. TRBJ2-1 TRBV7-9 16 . TGTGCCAGCAGCTCAAACACGGGACGGGTCTACAATGAGCAGTTCTTC CASSSNTGRVYNEQFF
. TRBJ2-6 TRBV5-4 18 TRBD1 TGTGCCAGCAGCTTACTATTTACAGGGGGCGCTGGGGCCAACGTCCTGACTTTC CASSLLFTGGAGANVLTF
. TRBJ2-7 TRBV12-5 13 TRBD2 TGTGCTAGTGTGACTAGCGGCTCCTACGAGCAGTACTTC CASVTSGSYEQYF
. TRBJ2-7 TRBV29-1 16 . TGCAGCGTTGAAGGGATTTTCGGGACATCTACCTACGAGCAGTACTTC CSVEGIFGTSTYEQYF
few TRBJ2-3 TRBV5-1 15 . TGCGCCAGCAGCTTGATCGGGGCCCCCACAGATACGCAGTATTTT CASSLIGAPTDTQYF
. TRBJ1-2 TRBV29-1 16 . TGCAGCGTTGAAGGTTGGGAAGGAATACTTAACTATGGCTACACCTTC CSVEGWEGILNYGYTF
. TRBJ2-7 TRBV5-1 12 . TGCGCCAGCAGCTCCGAAGGTCCCGAGCAGTACTTC CASSSEGPEQYF
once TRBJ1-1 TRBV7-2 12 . TGTGCCAGCAGCTTAGACAGGGTTGAAGCTTTCTTT CASSLDRVEAFF
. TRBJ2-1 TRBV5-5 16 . TGTGCCAGCAGCTTGGCCGTGTCGGCAGCTGCACATGAGCAGTTCTTC CASSLAVSAAAHEQFF
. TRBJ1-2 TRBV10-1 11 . TGCGCCAATGGGGTAGGGTCCGGCTACACCTTC CANGVGSGYTF
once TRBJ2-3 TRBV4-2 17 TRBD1 TGTGCCAGCAGCCAAGATGAGGGGGCAGTTTACACAGATACGCAGTATTTT CASSQDEGAVYTDTQYF
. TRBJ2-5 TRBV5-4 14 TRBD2 TGTGCCAGCAGCTTGCCTAGCGGGCAAGAGACCCAGTACTTC CASSLPSGQETQYF
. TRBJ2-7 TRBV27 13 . TGTGCCAGCAGCGGGACCCCAACCTACGAGCAGTACTTC CASSGTPTYEQYF
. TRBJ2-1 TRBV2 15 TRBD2 TGTGCCAGCAGAAGCGGGGGGGCCCCCTACAATGAGCAGTTCTTC CASRSGGAPYNEQFF
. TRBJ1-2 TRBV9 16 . TGTGCCAGCAGCGTAGGTTCCCGCGACAGGCTCTATGGCTACACCTTC CASSVGSRDRLYGYTF
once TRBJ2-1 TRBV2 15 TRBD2 TGTGCCAGCAGAGAGCGGGAGGGCATTGAGAATGAGCAGTTCTTC CASREREGIENEQFF